The subject of this entry is one TCR beta chain. The antigen is unknown. While the first cohort had hundreds of subjects, the donors belonged to the separate validation cohort of about 120 subjects. This sample was taken from a study of cytomegalovirus exposure and HLA in healthy donors. Germline V gene lookup returns CDR1 SGDLS and CDR2 YYNGEE. Trimming left V 0 bases short and J 6 bases short, with 15 bases between. The CDR3 runs 15 residues. Clones were read by immunoSEQ multiplex PCR, and TCRdb kept only the in-frame ones, dropping some. The sample lists about 200,000 clones, about 83% occurring once. Study-wide results and caveats: Most TCR sequences proved rare, with some public TCRs found in many donors. Under in vitro conditions, three CMV-associated chains were confirmed as specific for CMV antigens.

V usage is TRBV9 and J usage is TRBJ1-1, with D possibly matching TRBD1 (6 bases). The sequenced sample consisted of PBMCs. The receptor was derived from a woman in her late teens or twenties in good health and CMV-seronegative. The CDR3 spells CASSVDFTGRPEAFF. CDR3 DNA: TGTGCCAGCAGCGTAGATTTCACAGGGCGTCCTGAAGCTTTCTTT.